Sequencing of this TCR beta chain was carried out in a study of cytomegalovirus exposure and HLA in healthy donors. For the study at large: T cells numbering about 200 million yielded some 120 million unique TCR beta sequences in an earlier analysis. Study-level points and caveats: Rarity characterized most TCR sequences, yet some public TCRs appeared in many donors.

The PCR employed 60 Vbeta primers together with 13 Jbeta primers. The repertoire was sequenced with immunoSEQ multiplex PCR; TCRdb's copy has only in-frame clones and lacks some. The repertoire includes roughly 200,000 clones, 70% to 90% of them detected once, and 2.5% to 3% sits in the top ten. This clone was counted between two and nine times. Its antigen is not identified. Losses at the gene ends were 0 bases for V and 3 bases for J; bases not matched to a gene: 3. Germline V gene data show CDR1 as SGDLS and CDR2 as YYNGEE. This CDR3 is 16 amino acids long. The TCR originated in a young man in good health and CMV-seronegative. Sequenced material: PBMCs. The genes are TRBV9 and TRBJ2-7; 13 bases fit TRBD2. CDR3 in DNA: TGTGCCAGCAGCGTAGACCGGACTAGCGGGGGCTACGAGCAGTACTTC. Residues: CASSVDRTSGGYEQYF.